This record concerns one TCR beta chain sequence. No antigen is known for it. TCRdb reprocessed the reads via MiXCR and lists one record per CDR3 protein. The table shows a few hundred thousand distinct CDR3 sequences, with 33% occurring only once. The entry originates in a study of T cell repertoires in cytomegalovirus infection. As for the study in general: HLA-B-restricted CMV epitopes that are well studied were used alongside recently identified HLA-C-restricted ones. Matching HLA type, along with CMV infection, was indicated by public TCR beta signatures. The study's findings and limits: Adding up the frequency of public TCR beta families identified people who carried CMV plus the relevant HLA. Dominant in the ex vivo response were TCR beta clonotypes restricted by HLA-C and specific for CMV.

The CDR3 sequence is 18 residues long. CDR1 SGHVS and CDR2 FNYEAQ come from the germline V gene. V lost 1 base to trimming and J lost 0 bases, with 13 bases between them. The starting material was cultured PBMCs, obtained from culture after CMV antigen stimulation. This receptor was taken from a human donor in good health (CMV status not recorded). Some clones in this sample may be carry-over from other donors' samples. V gene TRBV7-6 combines with J gene TRBJ1-6; D remains unclear. The CDR3 here is CASSLGAALSSYNSPLHF. The CDR3 nucleotides are TGTGCCAGCAGCTTAGGGGCAGCATTGAGCTCCTATAATTCACCCCTCCACTTT.